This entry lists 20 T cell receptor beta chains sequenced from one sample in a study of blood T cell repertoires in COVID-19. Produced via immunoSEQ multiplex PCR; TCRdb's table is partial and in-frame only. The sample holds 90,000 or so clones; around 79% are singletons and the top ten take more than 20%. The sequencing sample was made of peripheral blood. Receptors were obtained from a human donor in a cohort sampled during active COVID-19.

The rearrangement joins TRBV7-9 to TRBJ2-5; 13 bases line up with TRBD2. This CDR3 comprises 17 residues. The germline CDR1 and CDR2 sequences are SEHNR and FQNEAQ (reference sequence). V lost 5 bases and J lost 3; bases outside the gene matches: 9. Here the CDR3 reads CASSAPGLAGAEETQYF. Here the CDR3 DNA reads TGTGCCAGCAGCGCCCCTGGACTAGCGGGAGCCGAAGAGACCCAGTACTTC.

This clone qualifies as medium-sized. As DNA, the CDR3 is TGTGCCAGCAGTTTTGTTGGGCTTGGGGGCTCTGAGCAGTACTTC. This encodes CASSFVGLGGSEQYF. The chain employs TRBV27 and TRBJ2-7, with a possible D match to TRBD1 (6 bases). The CDR3 is made up of 15 amino acids. The V and J ends lost 3 bases and 7 bases respectively, with 19 bases between them. The V gene's germline CDR1 is MNHEY and CDR2 SMNVEV (reference sequence).

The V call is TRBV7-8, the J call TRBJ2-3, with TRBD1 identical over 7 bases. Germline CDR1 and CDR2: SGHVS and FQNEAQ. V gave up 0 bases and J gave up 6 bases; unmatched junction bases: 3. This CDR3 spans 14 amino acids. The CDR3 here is CASSLASRGDTQYF. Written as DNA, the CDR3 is TGTGCCAGCAGCTTAGCTTCCAGGGGGGATACGCAGTATTTT. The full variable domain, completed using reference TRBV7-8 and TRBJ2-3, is GAGVSQSPRYKVAKRGQDVALRCDPISGHVSLFWYQQALGQGPEFLTYFQNEAQLDKSGLPSDRFFAERPEGSVSTLKIQRTQQEDSAVYLCASSLASRGDTQYFGPGTRLTVL.

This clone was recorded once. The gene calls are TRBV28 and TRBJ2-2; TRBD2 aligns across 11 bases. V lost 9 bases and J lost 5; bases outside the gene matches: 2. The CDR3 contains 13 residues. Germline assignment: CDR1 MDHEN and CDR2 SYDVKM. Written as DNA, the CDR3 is TGTGCCAGTACTAGCGGGAGTACCGGGGAGCTGTTTTTT. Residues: CASTSGSTGELFF. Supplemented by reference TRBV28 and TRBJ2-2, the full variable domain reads DVKVTQSSRYLVKRTGEKVFLECVQDMDHENMFWYRQDPGLGLRLIYFSYDVKMKEKGDIPEGYSVSREKKERFSLILESASTNQTSMYLCASTSGSTGELFFGEGSRLTVL.

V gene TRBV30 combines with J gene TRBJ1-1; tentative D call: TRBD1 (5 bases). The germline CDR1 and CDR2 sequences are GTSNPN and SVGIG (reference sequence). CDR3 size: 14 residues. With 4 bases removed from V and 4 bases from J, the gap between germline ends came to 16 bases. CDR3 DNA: TGTGCCTGGACGCCGGCGGGGGGAAGCACTGAAGCTTTCTTT. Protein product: CAWTPAGGSTEAFF.

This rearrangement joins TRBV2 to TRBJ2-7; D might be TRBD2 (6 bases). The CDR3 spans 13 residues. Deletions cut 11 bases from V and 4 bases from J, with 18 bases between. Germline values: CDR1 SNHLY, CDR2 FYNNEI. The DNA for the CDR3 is TGTGCCTACCGGGACTCCAATTTTTACGAGCAGTACTTC. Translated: CAYRDSNFYEQYF.

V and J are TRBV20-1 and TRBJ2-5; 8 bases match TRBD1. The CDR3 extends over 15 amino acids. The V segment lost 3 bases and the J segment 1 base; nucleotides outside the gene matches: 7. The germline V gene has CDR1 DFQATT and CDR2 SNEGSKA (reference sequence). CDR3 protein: CSASKGQGLQETQYF. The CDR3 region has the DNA TGCAGTGCTAGTAAAGGACAGGGACTCCAAGAGACCCAGTACTTC.

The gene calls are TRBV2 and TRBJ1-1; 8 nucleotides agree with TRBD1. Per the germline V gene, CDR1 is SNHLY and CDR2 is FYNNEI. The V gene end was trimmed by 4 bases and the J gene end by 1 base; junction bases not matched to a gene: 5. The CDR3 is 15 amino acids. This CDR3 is CASSVEGQENTEAFF. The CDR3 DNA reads TGTGCCAGCAGTGTAGAGGGACAGGAGAACACTGAAGCTTTCTTT.

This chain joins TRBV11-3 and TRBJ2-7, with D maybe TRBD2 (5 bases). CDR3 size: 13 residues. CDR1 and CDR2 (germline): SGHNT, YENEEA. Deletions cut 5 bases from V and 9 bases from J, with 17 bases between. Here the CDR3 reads CASSAGPQEPQYF. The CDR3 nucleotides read TGTGCCAGCAGCGCGGGCCCCCAAGAGCCGCAGTACTTC.

This CDR3 is CASSPQTGSYEQYF. The CDR3 DNA is TGTGCCAGCAGTCCCCAGACAGGGTCCTACGAGCAGTACTTC. The V gene is TRBV6-5, the J gene TRBJ2-7, with 7 positions matching TRBD1. With V trimmed by 5 bases and J by 1 base, 5 bases remained unmatched. The CDR3 is 14 amino acids. The germline V gene encodes CDR1 MNHEY and CDR2 SVGAGI.

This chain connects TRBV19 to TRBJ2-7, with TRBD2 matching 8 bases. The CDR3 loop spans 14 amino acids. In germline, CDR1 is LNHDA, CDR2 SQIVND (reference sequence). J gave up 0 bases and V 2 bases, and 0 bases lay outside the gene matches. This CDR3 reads CASSISGSSYEQYF. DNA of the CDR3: TGTGCCAGTAGTATAAGCGGGAGCTCCTACGAGCAGTACTTC.

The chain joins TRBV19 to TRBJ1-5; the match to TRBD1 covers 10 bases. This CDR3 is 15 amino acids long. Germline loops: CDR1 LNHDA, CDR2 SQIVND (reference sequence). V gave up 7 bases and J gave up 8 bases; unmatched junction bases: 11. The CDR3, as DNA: TGTGCCAGTACCATAGGGACAGGGGCCGGAGAGCCCCAGCATTTT. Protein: CASTIGTGAGEPQHF.

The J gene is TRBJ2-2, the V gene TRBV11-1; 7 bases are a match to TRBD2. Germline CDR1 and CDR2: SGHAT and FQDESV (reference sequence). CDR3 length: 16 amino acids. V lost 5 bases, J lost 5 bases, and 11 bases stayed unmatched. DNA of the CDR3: TGTGCCAGCAGCCCGGGGGGAGCCGAGGGGACCGGGGAGCTGTTTTTT. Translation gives CASSPGGAEGTGELFF.

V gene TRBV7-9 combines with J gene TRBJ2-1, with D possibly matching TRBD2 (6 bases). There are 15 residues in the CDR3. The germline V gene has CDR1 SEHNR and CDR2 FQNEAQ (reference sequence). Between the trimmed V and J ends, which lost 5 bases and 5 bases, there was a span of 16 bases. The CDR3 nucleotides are TGTGCCAGCAGCCCCCTTGGTAGCGGAGACAATGAGCAGTTCTTC. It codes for CASSPLGSGDNEQFF. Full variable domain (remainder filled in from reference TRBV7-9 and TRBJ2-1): DTGVSQNPRHKITKRGQNVTFRCDPISEHNRLYWYRQTLGQGPEFLTYFQNEAQLEKSRLLSDRFSAERPKGSFSTLEIQRTEQGDSAMYLCASSPLGSGDNEQFFGPGTRLTVL.

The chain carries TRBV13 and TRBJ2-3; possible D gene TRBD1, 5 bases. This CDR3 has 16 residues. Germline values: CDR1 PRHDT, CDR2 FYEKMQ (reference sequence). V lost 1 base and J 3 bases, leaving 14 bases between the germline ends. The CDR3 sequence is CASSLDRQGRTDTQYF. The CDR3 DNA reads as TGTGCCAGCAGCTTAGATCGGCAGGGAAGAACAGATACGCAGTATTTT.

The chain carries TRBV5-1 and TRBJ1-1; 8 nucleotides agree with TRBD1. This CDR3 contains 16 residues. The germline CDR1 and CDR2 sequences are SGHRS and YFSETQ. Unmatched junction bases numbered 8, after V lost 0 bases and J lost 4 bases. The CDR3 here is CASSLEDREAGTEAFF. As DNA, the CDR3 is TGCGCCAGCAGCTTGGAGGACAGGGAGGCTGGCACTGAAGCTTTCTTT.

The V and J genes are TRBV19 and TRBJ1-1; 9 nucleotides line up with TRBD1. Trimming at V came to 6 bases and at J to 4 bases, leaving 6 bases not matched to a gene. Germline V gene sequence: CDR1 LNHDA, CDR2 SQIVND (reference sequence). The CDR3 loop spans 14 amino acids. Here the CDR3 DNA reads TGTGCCAGTAGAACGGGACAGGGATTCACTGAAGCTTTCTTT. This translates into CASRTGQGFTEAFF.

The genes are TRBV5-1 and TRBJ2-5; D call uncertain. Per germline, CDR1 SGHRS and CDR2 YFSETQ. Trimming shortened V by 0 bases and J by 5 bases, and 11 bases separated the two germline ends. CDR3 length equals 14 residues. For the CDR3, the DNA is TGCGCCAGCAGCTTGGCCGTACCCCGGGAGACCCAGTACTTC. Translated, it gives CASSLAVPRETQYF.

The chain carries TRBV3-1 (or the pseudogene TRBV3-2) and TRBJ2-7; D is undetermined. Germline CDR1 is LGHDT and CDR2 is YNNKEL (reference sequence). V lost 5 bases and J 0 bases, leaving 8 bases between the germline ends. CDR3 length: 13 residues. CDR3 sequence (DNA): TGTGCCAGCAGCAAGCCCCTCTCCTACGAGCAGTACTTC. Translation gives CASSKPLSYEQYF.

CDR3 in DNA: TGTGCCAGCAGCCGATCCGGGACTAGTCTCCCCCAGCAGTACTTC. Protein product: CASSRSGTSLPQQYF. The J gene is TRBJ2-7, the V gene TRBV3-1 (or the pseudogene TRBV3-2), with 8 bases that match TRBD2. The V gene end was trimmed by 4 bases and the J gene end by 8 bases; junction bases not matched to a gene: 13. CDR3 length: 15 residues. In germline, CDR1 is LGHDT, CDR2 YNNKEL (reference sequence).